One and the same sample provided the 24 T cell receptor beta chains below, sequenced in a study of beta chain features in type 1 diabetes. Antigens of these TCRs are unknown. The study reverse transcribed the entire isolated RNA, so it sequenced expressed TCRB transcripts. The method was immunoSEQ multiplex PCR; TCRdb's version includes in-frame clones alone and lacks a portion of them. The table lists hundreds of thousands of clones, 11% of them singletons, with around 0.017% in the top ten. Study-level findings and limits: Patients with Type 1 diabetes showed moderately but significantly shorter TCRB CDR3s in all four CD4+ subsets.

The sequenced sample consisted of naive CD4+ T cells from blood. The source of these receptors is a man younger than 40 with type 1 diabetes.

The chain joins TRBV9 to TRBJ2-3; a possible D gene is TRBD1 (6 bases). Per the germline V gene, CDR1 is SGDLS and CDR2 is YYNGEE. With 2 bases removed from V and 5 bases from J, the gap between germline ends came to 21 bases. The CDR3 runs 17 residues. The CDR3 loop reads CASSVEQGYTTGDTQYF. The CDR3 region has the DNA TGTGCCAGCAGCGTCGAACAGGGTTACACTACAGGAGATACGCAGTATTTT.

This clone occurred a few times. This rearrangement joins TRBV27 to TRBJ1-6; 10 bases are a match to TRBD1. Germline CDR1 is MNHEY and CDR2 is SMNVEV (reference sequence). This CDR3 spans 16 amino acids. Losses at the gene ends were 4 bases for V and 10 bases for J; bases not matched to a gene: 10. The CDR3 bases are TGTGCCAGCAGTTACCGCGGGACAGGGGAAGGCTCACCCCTCCACTTT. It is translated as CASSYRGTGEGSPLHF.

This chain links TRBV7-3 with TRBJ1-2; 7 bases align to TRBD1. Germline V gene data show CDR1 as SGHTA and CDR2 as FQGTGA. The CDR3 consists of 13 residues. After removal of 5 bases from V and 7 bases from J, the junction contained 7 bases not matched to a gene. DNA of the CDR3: TGTGCCAGCAGCCGAACAGGGGAAGGTGGCTACACCTTC. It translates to CASSRTGEGGYTF. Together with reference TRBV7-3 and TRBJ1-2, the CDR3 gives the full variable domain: GAGVSQTPSNKVTEKGKYVELRCDPISGHTALYWYRQSLGQGPEFLIYFQGTGAADDSGLPNDRFFAVRPEGSVSTLKIQRTERGDSAVYLCASSRTGEGGYTFGSGTRLTVV.

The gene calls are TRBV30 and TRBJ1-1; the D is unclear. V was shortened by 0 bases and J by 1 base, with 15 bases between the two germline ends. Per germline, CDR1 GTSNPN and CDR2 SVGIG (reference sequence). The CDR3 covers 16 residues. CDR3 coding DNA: TGTGCCTGGAGTGTAGGCCACGGGTCTCGGAACACTGAAGCTTTCTTT. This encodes CAWSVGHGSRNTEAFF.

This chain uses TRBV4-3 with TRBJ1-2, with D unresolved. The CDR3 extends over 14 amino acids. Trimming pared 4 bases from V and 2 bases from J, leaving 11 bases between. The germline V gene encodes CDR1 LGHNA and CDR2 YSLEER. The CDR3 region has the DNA TGCGCCAGCAGCCGTACGCCACAGAACTATGGCTACACCTTC. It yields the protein CASSRTPQNYGYTF.

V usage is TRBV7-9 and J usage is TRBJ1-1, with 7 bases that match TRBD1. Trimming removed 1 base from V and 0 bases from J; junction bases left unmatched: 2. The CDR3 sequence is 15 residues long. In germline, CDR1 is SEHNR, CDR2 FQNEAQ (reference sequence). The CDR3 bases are TGTGCCAGCAGCTTAGAAGGGACAGTGAACACTGAAGCTTTCTTT. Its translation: CASSLEGTVNTEAFF. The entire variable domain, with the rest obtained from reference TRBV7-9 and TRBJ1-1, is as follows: DTGVSQNPRHKITKRGQNVTFRCDPISEHNRLYWYRQTLGQGPEFLTYFQNEAQLEKSRLLSDRFSAERPKGSFSTLEIQRTEQGDSAMYLCASSLEGTVNTEAFFGQGTRLTVV.

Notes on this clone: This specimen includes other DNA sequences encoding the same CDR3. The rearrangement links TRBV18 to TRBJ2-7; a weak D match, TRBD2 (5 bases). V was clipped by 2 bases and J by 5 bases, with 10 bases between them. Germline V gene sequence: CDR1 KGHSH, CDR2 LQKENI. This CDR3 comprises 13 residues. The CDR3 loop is CASSPRRGNEQYF. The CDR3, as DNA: TGTGCCAGCTCACCAAGAAGAGGGAACGAGCAGTACTTC.

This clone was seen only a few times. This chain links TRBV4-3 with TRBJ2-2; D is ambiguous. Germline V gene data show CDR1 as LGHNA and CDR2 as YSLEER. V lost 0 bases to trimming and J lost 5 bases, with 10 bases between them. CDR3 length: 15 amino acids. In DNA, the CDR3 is TGCGCCAGCAGCCAAGAAGACCCGGGTACCGGGGAGCTGTTTTTT. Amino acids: CASSQEDPGTGELFF.

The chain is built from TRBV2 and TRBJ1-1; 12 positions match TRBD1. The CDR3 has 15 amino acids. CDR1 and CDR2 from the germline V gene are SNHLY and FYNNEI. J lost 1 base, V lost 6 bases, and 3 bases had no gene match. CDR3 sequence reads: CASRGTGGQNTEAFF. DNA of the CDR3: TGTGCCAGCAGGGGGACAGGGGGCCAGAACACTGAAGCTTTCTTT.

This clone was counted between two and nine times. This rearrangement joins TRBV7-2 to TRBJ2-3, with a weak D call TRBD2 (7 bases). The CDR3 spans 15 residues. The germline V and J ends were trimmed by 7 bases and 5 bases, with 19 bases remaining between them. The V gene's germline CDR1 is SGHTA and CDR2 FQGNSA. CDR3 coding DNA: TGTGCCAGCACCACGGTGGGGGGGGCAAGAGATACGCAGTATTTT. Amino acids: CASTTVGGARDTQYF.

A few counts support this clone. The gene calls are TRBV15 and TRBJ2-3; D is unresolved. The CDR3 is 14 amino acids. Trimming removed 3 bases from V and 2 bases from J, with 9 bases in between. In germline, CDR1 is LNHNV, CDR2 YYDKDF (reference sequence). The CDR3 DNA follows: TGTGCCACCAGCAGCAAAACTAACACAGATACGCAGTATTTT. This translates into CATSSKTNTDTQYF. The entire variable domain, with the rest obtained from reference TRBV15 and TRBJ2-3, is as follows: DAMVIQNPRYQVTQFGKPVTLSCSQTLNHNVMYWYQQKSSQAPKLLFHYYDKDFNNEADTPDNFQSRRPNTSFCFLDIRSPGLGDTAMYLCATSSKTNTDTQYFGPGTRLTVL.

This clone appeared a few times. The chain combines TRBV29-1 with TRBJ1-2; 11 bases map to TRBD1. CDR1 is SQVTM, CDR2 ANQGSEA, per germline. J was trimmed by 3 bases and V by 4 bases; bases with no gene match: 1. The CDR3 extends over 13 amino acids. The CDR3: CSVGGQGDYGYTF. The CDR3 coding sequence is TGCAGCGTTGGGGGACAGGGGGACTATGGCTACACCTTC.

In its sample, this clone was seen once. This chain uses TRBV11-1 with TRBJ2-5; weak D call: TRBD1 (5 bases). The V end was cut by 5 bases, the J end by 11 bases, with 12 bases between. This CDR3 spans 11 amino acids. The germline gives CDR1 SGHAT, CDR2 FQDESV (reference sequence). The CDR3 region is CASSRGQGQYF. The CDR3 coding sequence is TGTGCCAGCAGCCGCGGACAAGGACAGTACTTC.

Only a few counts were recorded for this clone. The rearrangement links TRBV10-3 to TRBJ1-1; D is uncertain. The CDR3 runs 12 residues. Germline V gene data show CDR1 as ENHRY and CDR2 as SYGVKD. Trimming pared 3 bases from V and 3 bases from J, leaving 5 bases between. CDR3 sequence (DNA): TGTGCCATCAGTGACCCCGACACTGAAGCTTTCTTT. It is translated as CAISDPDTEAFF.

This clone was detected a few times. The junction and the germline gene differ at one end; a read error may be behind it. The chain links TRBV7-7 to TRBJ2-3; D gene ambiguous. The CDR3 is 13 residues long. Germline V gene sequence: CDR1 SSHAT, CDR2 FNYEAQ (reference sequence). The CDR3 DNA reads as TGTGCTAGCAGCCAAGCTATTACAGATACGCAGTATTTT. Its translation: CASSQAITDTQYF.

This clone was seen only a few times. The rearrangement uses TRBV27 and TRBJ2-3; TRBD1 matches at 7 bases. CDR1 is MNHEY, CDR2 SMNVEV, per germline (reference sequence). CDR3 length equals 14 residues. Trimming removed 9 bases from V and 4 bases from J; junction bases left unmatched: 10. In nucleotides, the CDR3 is TGTGCCAGTTCGGAGAGGGGGCATCCAGATACGCAGTATTTT. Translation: CASSERGHPDTQYF.

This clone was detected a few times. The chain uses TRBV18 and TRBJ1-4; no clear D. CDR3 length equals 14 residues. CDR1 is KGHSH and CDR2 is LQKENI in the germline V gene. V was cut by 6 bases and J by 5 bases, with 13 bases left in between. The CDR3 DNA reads TGTGCCAGCTCGACAACAGAGAGAAATGAAAAACTGTTTTTT. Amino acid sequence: CASSTTERNEKLFF.

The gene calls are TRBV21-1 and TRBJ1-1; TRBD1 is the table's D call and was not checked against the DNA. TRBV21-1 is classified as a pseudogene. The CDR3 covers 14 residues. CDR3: CASSKQGAGTEAFF. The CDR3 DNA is TGTGCCAGCAGCAAACAGGGGGCAGGTACTGAAGCTTTCTTT.

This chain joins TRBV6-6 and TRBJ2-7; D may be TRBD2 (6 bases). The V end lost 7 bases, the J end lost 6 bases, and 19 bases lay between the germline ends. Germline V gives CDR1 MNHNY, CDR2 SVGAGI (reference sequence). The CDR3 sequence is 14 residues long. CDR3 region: CASNPGLGGLEQYF. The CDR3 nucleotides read TGTGCCAGCAACCCGGGACTGGGAGGTCTCGAGCAGTACTTC.

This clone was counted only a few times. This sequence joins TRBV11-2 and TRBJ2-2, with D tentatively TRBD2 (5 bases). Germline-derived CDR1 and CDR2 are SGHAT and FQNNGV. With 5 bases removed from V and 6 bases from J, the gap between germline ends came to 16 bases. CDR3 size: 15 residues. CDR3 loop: CASSPTRFGPGELFF. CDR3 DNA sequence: TGTGCCAGCAGCCCTACTAGGTTCGGACCCGGGGAGCTGTTTTTT. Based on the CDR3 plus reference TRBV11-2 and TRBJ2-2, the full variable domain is EAGVAQSPRYKIIEKRQSVAFWCNPISGHATLYWYQQILGQGPKLLIQFQNNGVVDDSQLPKDRFSAERLKGVDSTLKIQPAKLEDSAVYLCASSPTRFGPGELFFGEGSRLTVL.

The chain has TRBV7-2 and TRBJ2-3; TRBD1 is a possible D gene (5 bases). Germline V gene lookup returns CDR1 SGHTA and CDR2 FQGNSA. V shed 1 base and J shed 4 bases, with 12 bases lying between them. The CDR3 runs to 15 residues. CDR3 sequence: CASSLGGYVADTQYF. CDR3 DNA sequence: TGTGCCAGCAGCTTAGGGGGCTACGTTGCAGATACGCAGTATTTT.

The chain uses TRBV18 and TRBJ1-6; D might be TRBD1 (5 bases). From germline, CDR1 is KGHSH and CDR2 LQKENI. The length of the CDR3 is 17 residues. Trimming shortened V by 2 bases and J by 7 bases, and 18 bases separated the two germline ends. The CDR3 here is CASSPFHAQGGNSPLHF. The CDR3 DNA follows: TGTGCCAGCTCACCATTTCACGCGCAGGGTGGGAATTCACCCCTCCACTTT. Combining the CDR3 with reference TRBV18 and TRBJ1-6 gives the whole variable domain NAGVMQNPRHLVRRRGQEARLRCSPMKGHSHVYWYRQLPEEGLKFMVYLQKENIIDESGMPKERFSAEFPKEGPSILRIQQVVRGDSAAYFCASSPFHAQGGNSPLHFGNGTRLTVT.

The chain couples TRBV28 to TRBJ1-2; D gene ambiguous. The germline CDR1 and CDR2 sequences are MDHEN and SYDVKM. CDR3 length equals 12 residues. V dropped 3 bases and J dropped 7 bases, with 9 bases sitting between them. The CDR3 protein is CASSFGYGGYTF. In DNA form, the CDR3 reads TGTGCCAGCAGTTTCGGGTACGGTGGCTACACCTTC.

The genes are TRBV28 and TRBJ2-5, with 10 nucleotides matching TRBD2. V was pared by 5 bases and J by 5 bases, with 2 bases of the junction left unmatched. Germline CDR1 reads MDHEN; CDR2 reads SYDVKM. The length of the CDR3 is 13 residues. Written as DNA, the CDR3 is TGTGCCAGCAGTGCTAGCGGGGGTGAGACCCAGTACTTC. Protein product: CASSASGGETQYF.